This T cell receptor (beta chain) was captured in a study of cytomegalovirus exposure and HLA in healthy donors. Study in general: The 110 million or so unique TCR beta sequences, from around 200 million T cells, were found by an earlier analysis.

On this clone: Its target is not known.

The PCR made use of 60 Vbeta and 13 Jbeta primers. TCRdb's copy holds only in-frame clones and misses some; the assay was immunoSEQ multiplex PCR. The table has over 150,000 clones, 75% seen once. Study-level points and caveats: A missense DCLRE1C variant was associated with V- and J-gene trimming of TCR beta chains in a later analysis, and an independent cohort replicated the association. In a later analysis, the majority of CMV-associated beta chains seemingly showed HLA restriction. Reportedly, TCR beta sequences accurately predicted HLA-A and HLA-B alleles in most subjects.

The CDR3 has 14 amino acids. V was pared by 5 bases and J by 0 bases, with 10 bases between. Germline CDR1 SGHVS, CDR2 FQNEAQ. The sequencing sample was made of PBMCs. This receptor was taken from a woman aged 45 to 65 in good health and CMV-seropositive. The chain combines TRBV7-8 with TRBJ1-1; D remains unclear. Here the CDR3 DNA reads TGTGCCAGCAGCCCCTACCTTTTGAACACTGAAGCTTTCTTT. As protein: CASSPYLLNTEAFF.